The 16 T cell receptor beta chains reported below all come from one sample, sequenced in a study of blood T cell repertoires in COVID-19. This table comes from immunoSEQ multiplex PCR, and its TCRdb copy is limited to in-frame clones, with some not included. The data hold under 300,000 clones, with approximately 87% observed a single time. The specimen sequenced was peripheral blood. The receptors derive from a man aged 60-69 years with acute or convalescent COVID-19.

The chain is built from TRBV12-3 or TRBV12-4 and TRBJ1-2; D is possibly TRBD1 (5 bases). V lost 5 bases and J lost 5, with 9 bases in between. This CDR3 has 12 amino acids. Here the CDR3 DNA reads TGTGCCAGCAGTAACGACAGATATGGCTACACCTTC. It specifies CASSNDRYGYTF.

V and J are TRBV30 and TRBJ2-3, with D possibly matching TRBD1 (6 bases). The CDR3 has 13 amino acids. V gave up 8 bases and J gave up 5 bases, with 17 bases separating them. Germline V gene data show CDR1 as GTSNPN and CDR2 as SVGIG (reference sequence). CDR3 DNA sequence: TGTGCCCGACAGTTCAGGGGTGGAGATACGCAGTATTTT. This gives the protein CARQFRGGDTQYF.

This clone was detected a few times. The chain carries TRBV7-2 and TRBJ1-5; no reliable D call. Germline CDR1 is SGHTA and CDR2 is FQGNSA. CDR3 length: 16 residues. V was cut by 1 base and J by 0 bases, with 10 bases left in between. The CDR3 reads CASSLDPGYSNQPQHF. The CDR3, as DNA: TGTGCCAGCAGCTTAGACCCGGGTTATAGCAATCAGCCCCAGCATTTT. Using reference TRBV7-2 and TRBJ1-5 for the parts outside the CDR3, the full variable domain is GAGVSQSPSNKVTEKGKDVELRCDPISGHTALYWYRQSLGQGLEFLIYFQGNSAPDKSGLPSDRFSAERTGGSVSTLTIQRTQQEDSAVYLCASSLDPGYSNQPQHFGDGTRLSIL.

V gene TRBV28 combines with J gene TRBJ1-4; 11 positions match TRBD1. The length of the CDR3 is 14 residues. V dropped 9 bases and J dropped 6; count of bases not matched to a gene: 6. CDR1 and CDR2 (germline): MDHEN, SYDVKM. DNA for the CDR3: TGTGCCAGTGTGGAGGACAGGGGGCATGAAAAACTGTTTTTT. This translates into CASVEDRGHEKLFF.

This clone showed up just once. The V gene is TRBV7-3, the J gene TRBJ2-5; the match to TRBD1 covers 8 bases. Germline CDR1 is SGHTA and CDR2 is FQGTGA. This CDR3 is built from 15 residues. Losses at the gene ends were 2 bases for V and 1 base for J; bases not matched to a gene: 3. The CDR3 reads CASSLGDRGQETQYF. The CDR3, as DNA: TGTGCCAGCAGCTTAGGTGACAGGGGCCAAGAGACCCAGTACTTC.

The chain uses TRBV7-9 and TRBJ2-2; D is unclear. From germline, CDR1 is SEHNR and CDR2 FQNEAQ (reference sequence). The ends were cut back, 0 bases at V and 4 bases at J, with 15 bases in the middle. The CDR3 has 17 residues. CDR3 in DNA: TGTGCCAGCAGCTTAGCTCGGTCTTCAAGTTTCACCGGGGAGCTGTTTTTT. Residues: CASSLARSSSFTGELFF.

The V call is TRBV7-8, the J call TRBJ1-5; 7 bases are shared with TRBD1. V lost 2 bases to trimming and J lost 4 bases; unmatched junction nucleotides: 8. This CDR3 has 16 residues. In germline, CDR1 is SGHVS, CDR2 FQNEAQ. CDR3 protein: CASSLREGQANQPQHF. In DNA, the CDR3 is TGTGCCAGCAGCTTAAGAGAAGGACAGGCAAATCAGCCCCAGCATTTT.

The J gene is TRBJ2-2, the V gene TRBV4-2, with 9 bases lining up with TRBD2. The CDR3 is 17 amino acids. J lost 1 base, V lost 3 bases, and 6 bases had no gene match. Germline values: CDR1 LGHNA, CDR2 YNFKEQ. The CDR3 loop reads CASSHIPSGKNTGELFF. The CDR3 DNA sequence: TGTGCCAGCAGCCATATCCCTAGCGGGAAGAACACCGGGGAGCTGTTTTTT.

The chain joins TRBV4-1 to TRBJ1-6; D not certain. Germline loops: CDR1 MGHRA, CDR2 YSYEKL. The V gene lost 1 base and the J gene lost 7 bases, with 17 bases spanning the gap. This CDR3 has 17 residues. DNA of the CDR3: TGCGCCAGCAGCCAAGTTCTGGGTGGACGGGGAAATTCACCCCTCCACTTT. Amino acids: CASSQVLGGRGNSPLHF.

This clone was seen at least ten times. This chain joins TRBV4-3 and TRBJ1-2; possibly TRBD1 for D (5 bases). The germline CDR1 and CDR2 sequences are LGHNA and YSLEER. This CDR3 is 14 amino acids long. V gave up 1 base and J gave up 2 bases, with 8 bases separating them. The CDR3 bases are TGCGCCAGCAGCCAAGTGTCAGGGAACTATGGCTACACCTTC. Its protein is CASSQVSGNYGYTF.

The rearrangement uses TRBV4-1 and TRBJ2-7, with 9 bases that match TRBD2. The CDR3 is made up of 19 amino acids. The V segment lost 0 bases and the J segment 2 bases; nucleotides outside the gene matches: 14. In germline, CDR1 is MGHRA, CDR2 YSYEKL. The CDR3: CASSQDRGGAGGRAYEQYF. DNA for the CDR3: TGCGCCAGCAGCCAAGATAGGGGGGGCGCTGGCGGGAGGGCCTACGAGCAGTACTTC.

The chain couples TRBV9 to TRBJ1-4; TRBD1 matches 7 bases. This CDR3 comprises 18 residues. CDR1 is SGDLS, CDR2 YYNGEE, per germline. With 0 bases clipped from V and 7 bases from J, the junction kept 15 bases outside the gene matches. CDR3 amino acids: CASSVGGALTGVGEKLFF. The CDR3 region has the DNA TGTGCCAGCAGCGTAGGTGGGGCTTTAACAGGGGTCGGTGAAAAACTGTTTTTT.

The chain links TRBV28 to TRBJ2-7; the D gene is possibly TRBD1 (5 bases). With 4 bases removed from V and 2 bases from J, the gap between germline ends came to 9 bases. The CDR3 loop spans 13 amino acids. The germline gives CDR1 MDHEN, CDR2 SYDVKM. The CDR3 region is CASSSQGAYEQYF. CDR3 DNA: TGTGCCAGCAGTTCCCAAGGGGCCTACGAGCAGTACTTC.

The rearrangement joins TRBV28 to TRBJ1-1; 9 bases agree with TRBD1. Germline V lookup: CDR1 MDHEN, CDR2 SYDVKM. The V gene end was trimmed by 7 bases and the J gene end by 4 bases; junction bases not matched to a gene: 7. The CDR3 has 14 residues. For the CDR3, the DNA is TGTGCCAGCATAGTAGGACAGGGGATCACTGAAGCTTTCTTT. Its protein product is CASIVGQGITEAFF.

This clone was observed a single time. The J gene is TRBJ2-7, the V gene TRBV19; 10 bases line up with TRBD2. CDR1 is LNHDA and CDR2 is SQIVND in the germline V gene (reference sequence). Trimming at V came to 0 bases and at J to 2 bases, leaving 4 bases not matched to a gene. CDR3 size: 16 residues. CDR3 DNA: TGTGCCAGTAGTATAGATGTCGGGACTAGCGCCTACGAGCAGTACTTC. Its protein product is CASSIDVGTSAYEQYF. The whole variable domain, remainder taken from reference TRBV19 and TRBJ2-7, is DGGITQSPKYLFRKEGQNVTLSCEQNLNHDAMYWYRQDPGQGLRLIYYSQIVNDFQKGDIAEGYSVSREKKESFPLTVTSAQKNPTAFYLCASSIDVGTSAYEQYFGPGTRLTVT.

The chain couples TRBV7-2 to TRBJ2-5, with a tentative D call TRBD1 (6 bases). The CDR3 runs to 15 residues. Germline CDR1 is SGHTA and CDR2 is FQGNSA. Trimming left V 5 bases short and J 1 base short, with 14 bases between. CDR3 amino acids: CASSVSQGLQETQYF. In nucleotides, the CDR3 is TGTGCCAGCAGCGTCTCACAGGGCCTCCAAGAGACCCAGTACTTC.